Sequencing of this TCR beta chain was carried out in a study of shared clonotypes between healthy human individuals. Study-wide results and limits: The study found roughly 5% of naive CD4 clonotypes shared across a few donors.

V lost 0 bases and J 3 bases, leaving 10 bases between the germline ends. Germline CDR1 reads SGDLS; CDR2 reads YYNGEE. The length of the CDR3 is 15 residues. Measured with immunoSEQ multiplex PCR; TCRdb has only the in-frame clones, and not every one. Among around 1.1 million clones listed, about 80% were seen once. Splitting of CD4+ cells produced CD45RA+ naive and CD45RA-negative memory subsets. Worth noting for this clone: Its antigen is not identified.

The material sequenced was memory CD4+ T cells from PBMCs. Subset specified: CD45RA-negative fraction. This chain links TRBV9 with TRBJ2-1; tentatively, D is TRBD2 (5 bases). This sequence originates from a man aged 18 to 30 in good health. Some clones in this sample may be carry-over from other donors' samples. The CDR3 nucleotides are TGTGCCAGCAGCGTAGCGGGATCGCTCTACAATGAGCAGTTCTTC. It yields the protein CASSVAGSLYNEQFF. Drawing the rest from reference TRBV9 and TRBJ2-1, the complete variable domain is DSGVTQTPKHLITATGQRVTLRCSPRSGDLSVYWYQQSLDQGLQFLIQYYNGEERAKGNILERFSAQQFPDLHSELNLSSLELGDSALYFCASSVAGSLYNEQFFGPGTRLTVL.